One TCR beta chain is described in this entry. The data were taken from a study of blood T cell repertoires in COVID-19. The Seattle patients joined while their infection was active and were tracked longitudinally afterward. There are 14 residues in the CDR3. The germline gives CDR1 LNHDA, CDR2 SQIVND (reference sequence). V was trimmed by 3 bases and J by 4 bases, leaving 10 bases between them. Assay used: immunoSEQ multiplex PCR; TCRdb lists only in-frame clones, some missing. The table includes some 250,000 clones, around nine tenths detected once. The sequencing sample was made of peripheral blood. The chain uses TRBV19 and TRBJ1-5, with a tentative D call TRBD1 (5 bases). The sequence was obtained from an older woman with COVID-19, enrolled during active disease. CDR3 in DNA: TGTGCCAGTAGTATGGGGGGGAGGAATCAGCCCCAGCATTTT. It codes for CASSMGGRNQPQHF.